This TCR beta chain appears in the sequencing data of a study of blood T cell repertoires in COVID-19. V gave up 8 bases and J gave up 5 bases; unmatched junction bases: 7. CDR1 LNHNV and CDR2 YYDKDF come from the germline V gene (reference sequence). The CDR3 totals 13 residues. This clone is a singleton in its sample. Libraries were prepared by immunoSEQ multiplex PCR; TCRdb keeps only in-frame clonotypes and omits some of them. Of about 170,000 clones in the sample, approximately 85% were seen once. The TCR sequence derives from a man aged 55-75 years who had recovered from COVID-19. Sequencing input: peripheral blood. This chain links TRBV15 with TRBJ2-5, with TRBD1 matching 8 bases. CDR3: CATRLTGGETQYF. The CDR3 DNA follows: TGTGCCACCCGCCTTACAGGGGGTGAGACCCAGTACTTC.